This T cell receptor beta chain is drawn from a study of CD8 T cells in ankylosing spondylitis (dated by TCRdb to 2017 to 2019). Turning to the overall study: The study set out to find disease-linked TCR variants by profiling T cell receptor beta repertoires in ankylosing spondylitis patients and healthy donors. The full study cohort was made up of about 24 ankylosing spondylitis patients and 108 healthy donors. Peripheral blood was sampled, and synovial fluid was additionally collected from ankylosing spondylitis patients.

Germline trimming: 2 bases from V, 5 bases from J; junction bases outside gene matches: 17. For CDR1 and CDR2, the germline V gene lists SGHAT and FQNNGV. The CDR3 numbers 19 residues from cysteine through phenylalanine. Only CDR3 DNA is held: 57 bases, read in frame from base 1. This clonotype has a count of ten or more. This receptor's antigen is unknown. Per-nucleotide qualities are absent, and no much larger clonotype sits a single base away. Instrument on record: Illumina HiSeq 2500. TCR beta libraries were prepared by quantitative 5'-RACE with molecular barcodes. Per the original workflow: To identify disease-linked TCR variants, a new computational method was used, one built on a probabilistic model of VDJ rearrangement. TCRdb reran the public reads through fastp at Q25 and MiXCR, keeping productive beta chains. Every distinct CDR3 protein forms one entry, paired with its most common genes and DNA. The V and J calls were not made by the authors but by TCRdb's processing. In this sample the table shows roughly 91,000 distinct CDR3 sequences, roughly 8.3% of which occur a single time. The ten largest clones add up to 9.9% of the sample.

General findings and caveats noted by the study authors: Some motif variants were previously reported in synovial fluid and blood of reactive arthritis patients, suggesting common disease-initiation mechanisms. According to the report, matched synovial fluid samples from ankylosing spondylitis patients were significantly enriched for the disease-linked clones. A TCR beta motif of several highly homologous amino acid variants appeared characteristic of blood from ankylosing spondylitis patients. The disease-linked clones had a CD8+ phenotype and were found at relatively low frequencies in peripheral blood.

This clonotype originated in a male donor with ankylosing spondylitis or in good health (not recorded which). The chain uses TRBV11-2 and TRBJ2-5, and 10 junction bases match TRBD2. The sample was blood, either unsorted or a sorted T cell fraction (not recorded which). The CDR3 reads CASSLSPALAGVIQETQYF. The base sequence is TGTGCCAGCAGCTTAAGCCCGGCGCTAGCGGGAGTCATTCAGGAGACCCAGTACTTC.